This T cell receptor (beta chain) was documented in a study of blood T cell repertoires in COVID-19. Trimming took 0 bases from V and 2 from J, leaving 9 bases between them. The length of the CDR3 is 14 residues. Germline CDR1 SGDLS, CDR2 YYNGEE. TCRdb's copy holds only in-frame clones and misses some; the assay was immunoSEQ multiplex PCR. This sample carries a few hundred thousand clones, 90% of them seen once, and the ten largest clones take approximately 16%. The sample consisted of PBMCs or T cells enriched from blood (not recorded which). This receptor was obtained from a man aged 30-40 years who had been exposed to COVID-19. The gene calls are TRBV9 and TRBJ2-7; D remains unclear. The CDR3 is CASSVGPQAYEQYF. The DNA of the CDR3 is TGTGCCAGCAGCGTAGGTCCTCAGGCCTACGAGCAGTACTTC.